Below, 19 T cell receptor beta chains from the same sample are listed, as sequenced in a study of cytomegalovirus exposure and HLA in healthy donors (dated by TCRdb to 2016 to 2017). Receptor amplification or capture employed the immunoSEQ multiplex PCR assay. The multiplex PCR relied on a mix of 60 forward primers for TCR Vbeta segments and 13 reverse primers for TCR Jbeta segments. TCRdb's version of the immuneACCESS table is confined to in-frame rearrangements and falls short of the full clone set. An unresolved V gene accounts for under half of the shortfall where checked; the remainder is of unknown origin. This sample's clone table shows roughly 50,000 clones. The ten largest account for about 12% of the sample. The sample taken for sequencing was PBMCs. These receptors all stem from an older woman in good health and CMV-seropositive.

The chain's CDR3 is CASSEGQVNEQFF. Written as DNA, the CDR3 is TGTGCCAGCAGTGAAGGGCAGGTCAATGAGCAGTTCTTC. The rearrangement links TRBV2 to TRBJ2-1; D remains unclear. V shed 1 base and J shed 6 bases, with 7 bases lying between them. Per the germline V gene, CDR1 is SNHLY and CDR2 is FYNNEI. The length of the CDR3 is 13 residues.

In the case of this clone: The junction differs from germline at one of its ends, possibly a read error. The chain couples TRBV18 to TRBJ1-1; perhaps TRBD1 as D (5 bases). The germline V gene encodes CDR1 KGHSH and CDR2 LQKENI. This CDR3 spans 16 amino acids. The CDR3 region is CASAPPTSGGNTEAFF. The CDR3 DNA reads as TGTGCCAGCGCACCCCCAACGTCGGGGGGAAACACTGAAGCTTTCTTT.

The V gene is TRBV29-1, the J gene TRBJ2-2; 10 nucleotides agree with TRBD1. V dropped 7 bases and J dropped 7; count of bases not matched to a gene: 6. The germline V gene encodes CDR1 SQVTM and CDR2 ANQGSEA. The CDR3 extends over 13 amino acids. As DNA, the CDR3 is TGCAGCGCCGGGACAGGGGTGATCGGGGAGCTGTTTTTT. Translating it yields CSAGTGVIGELFF.

This chain connects TRBV9 to TRBJ2-1; the D gene is possibly TRBD1 (6 bases). The V gene's germline CDR1 is SGDLS and CDR2 YYNGEE. This CDR3 has 14 amino acids. V lost 4 bases and J 8 bases, leaving 16 bases between the germline ends. CDR3: CASSSTTDSYEQFF. The CDR3 nucleotides are TGTGCCAGCAGCTCGACTACGGACAGCTATGAGCAGTTCTTC.

The CDR3: CASSLTGGPNYGYTF. CDR3 in DNA: TGTGCCAGCAGTTTGACAGGGGGACCTAACTATGGCTACACCTTC. The chain carries TRBV28 and TRBJ1-2; 9 bases are a match to TRBD1. The CDR3 runs to 15 residues. The germline gives CDR1 MDHEN, CDR2 SYDVKM. The trim removed 3 bases at V and 0 bases at J, leaving 2 bases unmatched.

This sequence joins TRBV4-3 and TRBJ1-1; 7 bases agree with TRBD1. With V trimmed by 1 base and J by 5 bases, 4 bases remained unmatched. The germline CDR1 and CDR2 sequences are LGHNA and YSLEER. The CDR3 runs 14 residues. The CDR3 sequence: CASSQVAGGTEAFF. The CDR3 bases are TGCGCCAGCAGCCAAGTGGCAGGGGGGACTGAAGCTTTCTTT.

J is TRBJ1-6 and V is TRBV7-2, with 10 positions matching TRBD1. Germline V lookup: CDR1 SGHTA, CDR2 FQGNSA. The CDR3 length is 19 residues. With V trimmed by 1 base and J by 0 bases, 6 bases remained unmatched. The CDR3 spells CASSLGDRGYSSYNSPLHF. The CDR3 nucleotides are TGTGCCAGCAGCTTAGGGGACAGGGGATACAGCTCCTATAATTCACCCCTCCACTTT.

CDR3 protein: CASSNKAGSTDTQYF. The CDR3 nucleotides read TGTGCCAGCAGTAACAAAGCGGGGAGCACAGATACGCAGTATTTT. The J gene is TRBJ2-3, the V gene TRBV6-5; 7 positions agree with TRBD2. The V gene end was trimmed by 5 bases and the J gene end by 0 bases; junction bases not matched to a gene: 5. The CDR3 sequence is 15 residues long. Per germline, CDR1 MNHEY and CDR2 SVGAGI.

The chain is built from TRBV7-9 and TRBJ2-7; D is unclear. The germline gives CDR1 SEHNR, CDR2 FQNEAQ (reference sequence). V lost 3 bases, J lost 1 base, and 7 bases lay in between. The CDR3 is 13 residues long. The CDR3 region is CASSFANSYEQYF. CDR3 bases: TGTGCCAGCAGCTTCGCTAATTCCTACGAGCAGTACTTC.

The rearrangement links TRBV11-2 to TRBJ1-2, with 10 bases aligning to TRBD1. The CDR3 has 16 amino acids. Germline lookup yields CDR1 SGHAT and CDR2 FQNNGV. With 5 bases clipped from V and 4 bases from J, the junction kept 10 bases outside the gene matches. The CDR3 region has the DNA TGTGCCAGCAGCCCACCCGGGACAGGGGCTCCCTATGGCTACACCTTC. Its translation: CASSPPGTGAPYGYTF. The full variable domain, with the rest looked up from reference TRBV11-2 and TRBJ1-2, is EAGVAQSPRYKIIEKRQSVAFWCNPISGHATLYWYQQILGQGPKLLIQFQNNGVVDDSQLPKDRFSAERLKGVDSTLKIQPAKLEDSAVYLCASSPPGTGAPYGYTFGSGTRLTVV.

This rearrangement joins TRBV6-6 to TRBJ1-1, with D maybe TRBD1 (5 bases). The V end lost 6 bases, the J end lost 4 bases, and 12 bases lay between the germline ends. The CDR3 is 13 residues long. Germline V gene sequence: CDR1 MNHNY, CDR2 SVGAGI (reference sequence). The CDR3 is CASRGGVSTEAFF. In DNA, the CDR3 is TGTGCCAGCAGGGGGGGTGTGAGCACTGAAGCTTTCTTT.

This chain joins TRBV11-2 and TRBJ1-1, with 9 bases identical to TRBD1. CDR3 size: 15 residues. V shed 7 bases, J shed 2 bases, and the junction held 8 bases outside the gene matches. CDR1 and CDR2 from the germline V gene are SGHAT and FQNNGV. The CDR3 bases are TGTGCCAGCATCCGAGGACAGGGGCTAAACACTGAAGCTTTCTTT. Residues: CASIRGQGLNTEAFF.

This rearrangement joins TRBV28 to TRBJ2-5, with 7 bases fitting TRBD1. The CDR3 is 13 residues long. CDR1 and CDR2 (germline): MDHEN, SYDVKM. V lost 4 bases and J lost 5; bases outside the gene matches: 4. The CDR3 protein is CASSWHRGETQYF. CDR3 DNA sequence: TGTGCCAGCAGTTGGCACAGGGGCGAGACCCAGTACTTC.

In terms of frequency, this clone is medium-sized. One end of the junction fails to match germline, which may point to a read error. The V gene is TRBV2, the J gene TRBJ2-3; 7 positions match TRBD1. Germline loops: CDR1 SNHLY, CDR2 FYNNEI. This CDR3 has 11 amino acids. CDR3 amino acids: CASSLETGLDF. CDR3 coding DNA: TGTGCCAGCAGTTTAGAGACAGGGCTGGATTTT.

The V call is TRBV6-1, the J call TRBJ2-5, with 16 bases matching TRBD2. Germline CDR1 MNHNS, CDR2 SASEGT. Unmatched junction bases numbered 14, after V lost 2 bases and J lost 5 bases. The CDR3 sequence is 20 residues long. The CDR3: CASSEQLTGTSGGALETQYF. The CDR3 region has the DNA TGTGCCAGCAGTGAACAGCTAACCGGGACTAGCGGGGGGGCCTTGGAGACCCAGTACTTC.

This sequence joins TRBV6-6 and TRBJ1-3; 8 nucleotides line up with TRBD1. Germline CDR1 MNHNY, CDR2 SVGAGI (reference sequence). V lost 4 bases, J lost 4 bases, and 6 bases stayed unmatched. The CDR3 loop spans 15 amino acids. CDR3 DNA sequence: TGTGCCAGCAGTTCCACCAGGGGGCACGGAAACACCATATATTTT. It specifies CASSSTRGHGNTIYF.

The rearrangement links TRBV29-1 to TRBJ2-7, with no clear D. Germline values: CDR1 SQVTM, CDR2 ANQGSEA. V dropped 5 bases and J dropped 1 base, with 12 bases sitting between them. CDR3 length equals 13 residues. The CDR3 DNA sequence: TGCAGCGTTACACCGGGTCTATCCTACGAGCAGTACTTC. It is translated as CSVTPGLSYEQYF.

The rearrangement links TRBV5-1 to TRBJ2-2, with 9 bases matching TRBD1. V lost 6 bases, J lost 3 bases, and 6 bases stayed unmatched. CDR3 size: 15 residues. Germline V CDR1 and CDR2: SGHRS, YFSETQ. Written as DNA, the CDR3 is TGCGCCAGCAACCTACAGGGGGCGGACACCGGGGAGCTGTTTTTT. Its protein is CASNLQGADTGELFF.

The chain joins TRBV7-8 to TRBJ2-7; 8 bases agree with TRBD2. The V gene end was trimmed by 5 bases and the J gene end by 2 bases; junction bases not matched to a gene: 14. Germline-derived CDR1 and CDR2 are SGHVS and FQNEAQ. This CDR3 is built from 17 residues. Written as DNA, the CDR3 is TGTGCCAGCAGCCCCCCAACCCCACTAGCGGACCCCTACGAGCAGTACTTC. Amino acids: CASSPPTPLADPYEQYF. Full variable domain (outside the CDR3, taken from reference TRBV7-8 and TRBJ2-7): GAGVSQSPRYKVAKRGQDVALRCDPISGHVSLFWYQQALGQGPEFLTYFQNEAQLDKSGLPSDRFFAERPEGSVSTLKIQRTQQEDSAVYLCASSPPTPLADPYEQYFGPGTRLTVT.